This T cell receptor (beta chain) was obtained from a study of T cell changes during pregnancy in multiple sclerosis. Generated by immunoSEQ multiplex PCR, the TCRdb table keeps only in-frame clones and is missing some. The table shows more than 70,000 clones, with 91% occurring only once. V lost 2 bases and J 5 bases, leaving 24 bases between the germline ends. The CDR3 is made up of 17 amino acids. The V gene's germline CDR1 is SQVTM and CDR2 ANQGSEA. The receptor comes from a female donor with multiple sclerosis, enrolled in a pregnancy study. The source was peripheral blood, collected before pregnancy. The chain recombines TRBV29-1 with TRBJ1-2, with TRBD1 as a possible D gene (5 bases). CDR3 region: CSVEPRLGDFPRYGYTF. The CDR3 DNA reads as TGCAGCGTTGAACCCCGACTGGGGGACTTTCCGCGGTATGGCTACACCTTC.